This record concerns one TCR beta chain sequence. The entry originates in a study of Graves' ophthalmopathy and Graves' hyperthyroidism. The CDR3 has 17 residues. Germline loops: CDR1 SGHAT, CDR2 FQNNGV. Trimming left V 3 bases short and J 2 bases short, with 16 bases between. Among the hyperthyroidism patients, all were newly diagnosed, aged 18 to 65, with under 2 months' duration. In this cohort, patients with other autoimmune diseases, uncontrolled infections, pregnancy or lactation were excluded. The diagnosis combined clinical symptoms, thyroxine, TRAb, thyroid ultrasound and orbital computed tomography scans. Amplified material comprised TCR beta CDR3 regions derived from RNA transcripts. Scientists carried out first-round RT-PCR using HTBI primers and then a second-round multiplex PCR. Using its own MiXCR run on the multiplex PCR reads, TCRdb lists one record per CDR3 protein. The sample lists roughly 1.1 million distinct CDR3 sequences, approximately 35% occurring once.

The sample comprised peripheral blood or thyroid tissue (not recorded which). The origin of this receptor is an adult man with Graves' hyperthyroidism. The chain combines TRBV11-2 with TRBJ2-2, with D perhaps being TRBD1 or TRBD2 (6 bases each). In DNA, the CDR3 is TGTGCCAGCAGCTTTCCCCTCCGGGGGCCAAACACCGGGGAGCTGTTTTTT. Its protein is CASSFPLRGPNTGELFF.